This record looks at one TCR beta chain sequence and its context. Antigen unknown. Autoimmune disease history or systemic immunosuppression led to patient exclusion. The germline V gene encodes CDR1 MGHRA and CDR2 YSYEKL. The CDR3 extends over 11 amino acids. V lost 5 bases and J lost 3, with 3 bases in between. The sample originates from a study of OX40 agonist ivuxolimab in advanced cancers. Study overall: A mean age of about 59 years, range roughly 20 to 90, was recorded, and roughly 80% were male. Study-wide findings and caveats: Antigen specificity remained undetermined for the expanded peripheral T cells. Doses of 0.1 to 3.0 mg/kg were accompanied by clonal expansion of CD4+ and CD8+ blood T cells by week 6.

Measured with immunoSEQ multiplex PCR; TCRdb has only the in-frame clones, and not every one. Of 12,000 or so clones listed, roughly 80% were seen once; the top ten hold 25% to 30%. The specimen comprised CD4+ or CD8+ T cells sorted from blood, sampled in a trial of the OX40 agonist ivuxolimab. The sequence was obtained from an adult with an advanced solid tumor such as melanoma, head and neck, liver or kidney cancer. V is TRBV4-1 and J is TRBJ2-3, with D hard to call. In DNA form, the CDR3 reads TGCGCCAGCAGCAGGACAGATACGCAGTATTTT. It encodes CASSRTDTQYF.